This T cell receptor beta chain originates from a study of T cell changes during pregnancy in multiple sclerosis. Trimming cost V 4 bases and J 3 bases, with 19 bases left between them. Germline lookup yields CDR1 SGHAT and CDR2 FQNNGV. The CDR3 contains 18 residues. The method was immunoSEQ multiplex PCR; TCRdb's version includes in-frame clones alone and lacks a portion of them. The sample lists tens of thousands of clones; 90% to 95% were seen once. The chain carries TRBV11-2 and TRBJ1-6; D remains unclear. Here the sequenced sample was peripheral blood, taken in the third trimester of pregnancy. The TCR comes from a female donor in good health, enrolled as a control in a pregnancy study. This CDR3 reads CASSSGTIKSLYNSPLHF. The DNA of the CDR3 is TGTGCCAGCAGCTCTGGTACTATTAAATCTCTCTATAATTCACCCCTCCACTTT.